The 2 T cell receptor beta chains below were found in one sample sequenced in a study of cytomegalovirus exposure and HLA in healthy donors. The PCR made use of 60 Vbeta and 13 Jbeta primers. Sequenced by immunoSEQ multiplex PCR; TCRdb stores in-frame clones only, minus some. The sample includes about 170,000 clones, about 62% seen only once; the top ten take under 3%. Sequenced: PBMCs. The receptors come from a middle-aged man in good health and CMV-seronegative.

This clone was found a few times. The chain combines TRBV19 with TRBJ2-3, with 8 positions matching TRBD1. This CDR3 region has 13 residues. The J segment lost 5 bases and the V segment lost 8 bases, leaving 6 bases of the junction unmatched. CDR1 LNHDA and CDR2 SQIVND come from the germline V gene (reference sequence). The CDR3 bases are TGTGCCAGTGGCGGGACAGGCGGAGATACGCAGTATTTT. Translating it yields CASGGTGGDTQYF.

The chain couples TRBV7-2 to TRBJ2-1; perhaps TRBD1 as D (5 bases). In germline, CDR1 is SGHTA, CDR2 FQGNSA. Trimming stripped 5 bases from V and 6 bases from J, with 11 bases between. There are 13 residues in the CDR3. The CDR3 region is CASSLGHRNEQFF. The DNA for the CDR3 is TGTGCCAGCAGCCTCGGACACCGCAATGAGCAGTTCTTC.